Listed below are T cell receptor beta chains from one sample, sequenced in a study of blood T cell repertoires in COVID-19. Clones were sequenced by immunoSEQ multiplex PCR, and TCRdb holds only the in-frame ones, with some missing. The sample shows 88,000 or so clones, around 75% of them seen only once. The sequencing sample was made of peripheral blood. Receptor source: a human donor in a cohort sampled during active COVID-19. Each CDR3 is given with its conserved first and last residue. The listing skips clone size in some rows; elsewhere it reads once, few, many or a size class.

clone_size: NA; v_call: TRBV5-5; cdr3_length: 15; cdr3_aa: CASSLIRDRVDEQYF
clone_size: NA; v_call: TRBV6-2/TRBV6-3; cdr3_length: 18; cdr3_aa: CASSFPGQVHSGANVLTF
clone_size: NA; v_call: TRBV24-1; cdr3_length: 13; cdr3_aa: CATSGGLLDTQYF
clone_size: NA; v_call: TRBV7-9; cdr3_length: 18; cdr3_aa: CASSQIEIAGGHSYEQYF
clone_size: NA; v_call: TRBV27; cdr3_length: 16; cdr3_aa: CASSSSWGLAAHEQFF
clone_size: once; v_call: TRBV10-3; cdr3_length: 17; cdr3_aa: CAIRDLAGAPHYNEQFF
clone_size: NA; v_call: TRBV28; cdr3_length: 12; cdr3_aa: CASSRREDTIYF
clone_size: NA; v_call: TRBV6-5; cdr3_length: 13; cdr3_aa: CASSFYGDPEAFF
clone_size: NA; v_call: TRBV15; cdr3_length: 14; cdr3_aa: CATSSEPAGVGQYF
clone_size: few; v_call: TRBV28; cdr3_length: 15; cdr3_aa: CASSLSDSLNTEAFF
clone_size: NA; v_call: TRBV6-6; cdr3_length: 16; cdr3_aa: CATLVGRDANTGELFF
clone_size: NA; v_call: TRBV6-5; cdr3_length: 14; cdr3_aa: CASRTSGRHGEQYF
clone_size: few; v_call: TRBV7-9; cdr3_length: 14; cdr3_aa: CASSSWTGTDTIYF
clone_size: few; v_call: TRBV3-1/TRBV3-2; cdr3_length: 18; cdr3_aa: CASSRKPGAHSGANVLTF
clone_size: NA; v_call: TRBV6-1; cdr3_length: 16; cdr3_aa: CASSEDPRQDNQPQHF
clone_size: NA; v_call: TRBV14; cdr3_length: 14; cdr3_aa: CASSQGGLVDTQYF
clone_size: NA; v_call: TRBV19; cdr3_length: 15; cdr3_aa: CASTHMRDGTDTQYF